This T cell receptor (beta chain) was captured by sequencing in a study of blood T cell repertoires in COVID-19. Study information: Both acute and convalescent COVID-19 samples were obtained from the United States, Italy and Spain.

Generated by immunoSEQ multiplex PCR, the TCRdb table keeps only in-frame clones and is missing some. The profile covers around 23,000 clones, with about nine tenths appearing a single time and roughly 12% taken by the ten largest. CDR1 is SEHNR, CDR2 FQNEAQ, per germline (reference sequence). V trimming: 5 bases; J trimming: 2 bases; junction bases outside the gene matches: 11. This CDR3 contains 16 residues. This clonotype originated in a woman aged 80 or older with active or convalescent COVID-19. This sequence joins TRBV7-9 and TRBJ1-1, with 7 bases matching TRBD1. Sequencing used peripheral blood. CDR3 sequence: CASSRLPGQRNTEAFF. The CDR3 nucleotides are TGTGCCAGCAGCCGACTGCCGGGACAGAGAAACACTGAAGCTTTCTTT.